These 13 T cell receptor beta chains were all obtained from the same sample, sequenced in a study of regulatory T cells in long-lasting Graves disease. Time point: persistent/refractory GD, antithyroid drugs over 5 years with positive TRAb. Generation of the TCR library employed RNA extracted from PBMCs. Libraries of TCR beta came from iRepertoire HTBI primers plus Arm-PCR of CDR3 regions. TCRdb processed the multiplex PCR reads anew with MiXCR; each CDR3 protein has one entry. The sample contains about half a million distinct CDR3 sequences, 20% to 25% of which appear only once. The material sequenced was peripheral blood mononuclear cells (PBMCs), taken when the disease was refractory, from a patient treated with antithyroid drugs. These receptors all come from a female donor with Graves disease.

This clonotype was seen more than once but under ten times. This chain links TRBV5-6 with TRBJ1-5, with TRBD1 matching 7 bases. The CDR3 sequence is 17 residues long. In germline, CDR1 is SGHDT, CDR2 YYEEEE. V was pared by 0 bases and J by 3 bases, with 9 bases of the junction left unmatched. The CDR3 spells CASSLAGGQLHNQPQHF. For the CDR3, the DNA is TGTGCCAGCAGCTTGGCAGGGGGGCAGCTCCACAATCAGCCCCAGCATTTT.

The chain recombines TRBV20-1 with TRBJ2-1; D uncertain. Germline V gives CDR1 DFQATT, CDR2 SNEGSKA (reference sequence). V lost 0 bases, J lost 4 bases, and 10 bases lay in between. The CDR3 sequence is 14 residues long. Here the CDR3 reads CSARDPGLYNEQFF. The CDR3 bases are TGCAGTGCTAGAGATCCAGGTCTTTACAATGAGCAGTTCTTC.

This clonotype was counted only a few times. This chain uses TRBV28 with TRBJ2-4; D tentatively fits TRBD1 or TRBD2 (5 bases each). The CDR3 is 13 amino acids. Germline CDR1 is MDHEN and CDR2 is SYDVKM. V shed 6 bases and J shed 0 bases, with 6 bases lying between them. CDR3 nucleotide sequence: TGTGCCAGCAGGGGGACAGCCAAAAACATTCAGTACTTC. Translation gives CASRGTAKNIQYF. Full variable domain (outside the CDR3, taken from reference TRBV28 and TRBJ2-4): DVKVTQSSRYLVKRTGEKVFLECVQDMDHENMFWYRQDPGLGLRLIYFSYDVKMKEKGDIPEGYSVSREKKERFSLILESASTNQTSMYLCASRGTAKNIQYFGAGTRLSVL.

Ten or more counts support this clonotype. J is TRBJ2-5 and V is TRBV20-1; D may correspond to TRBD1 or TRBD2 (6 bases each). V lost 5 bases, J lost 4 bases, and 17 bases lay in between. The CDR3 has 14 amino acids. Germline assignment: CDR1 DFQATT and CDR2 SNEGSKA (reference sequence). The CDR3 sequence is CSAAAGHSVETQYF. The CDR3, as DNA: TGCAGTGCTGCTGCGGGACACTCGGTAGAGACCCAGTACTTC.

As concerns this clonotype: Its ends do not fully match the called genes, so a read error is possible. The chain combines TRBV6-5 with TRBJ2-5, with 9 bases matching TRBD2. Germline values: CDR1 MNHEY, CDR2 SVGAGI. The CDR3 covers 16 residues. Here the CDR3 reads CASSYSLRGGLETRYF. CDR3 sequence (DNA): TGTGCCAGCAGTTACTCATTGCGGGGGGGCTTAGAGACCCGGTACTTC.

The rearrangement uses TRBV5-1 and TRBJ1-1; TRBD1 might be the D (6 bases). V lost 2 bases and J lost 4, with 18 bases in between. The germline V gene has CDR1 SGHRS and CDR2 YFSETQ. The CDR3 is 16 amino acids. The CDR3 reads CASSFKPGPGVTEAFF. CDR3 DNA: TGCGCCAGCAGCTTCAAACCGGGACCAGGGGTCACTGAAGCTTTCTTT.

This clonotype turned up a few times. J is TRBJ2-2 and V is TRBV10-3; D is perhaps TRBD1 (5 bases). The CDR3 is made up of 14 amino acids. Trimming took 4 bases from V and 4 from J, leaving 10 bases between them. The germline CDR1 and CDR2 sequences are ENHRY and SYGVKD. The CDR3 spells CAISGGIATGELFF. CDR3 DNA sequence: TGTGCCATCAGTGGGGGCATAGCCACCGGGGAGCTGTTTTTT.

In this sample, this clonotype turned up many times. This rearrangement joins TRBV3-1 to TRBJ1-2; 7 positions match TRBD1. CDR3 length: 15 residues. In germline, CDR1 is LGHDT, CDR2 YNNKEL (reference sequence). V dropped 3 bases and J dropped 5; count of bases not matched to a gene: 9. The CDR3 spells CASSHSAGQIYGYTF. The DNA of the CDR3 is TGTGCCAGCAGCCACTCCGCGGGACAGATATATGGCTACACCTTC.

V is TRBV6-1 and J is TRBJ2-5; D call uncertain. This CDR3 has 12 amino acids. V shed 6 bases and J shed 2 bases, with 7 bases lying between them. CDR1 and CDR2 (germline): MNHNS, SASEGT. CDR3 nucleotides: TGTGCCAGCAGGGACCGGCAAGAGACCCAGTACTTC. Translated, it gives CASRDRQETQYF.

This clonotype was found a few times. The chain has TRBV2 and TRBJ2-2, with D unresolved. Germline V gives CDR1 SNHLY, CDR2 FYNNEI. V gave up 3 bases and J gave up 3 bases, with 5 bases separating them. The CDR3 sequence is 13 residues long. The CDR3 DNA follows: TGTGCCAGCAGTGACAGCCACACCGGGGAGCTGTTTTTT. It encodes CASSDSHTGELFF.

There are many counts of this clonotype. CDR3 loop: CASRLMGNTEAFF. CDR3 coding DNA: TGTGCCAGCAGGTTAATGGGGAACACTGAAGCTTTCTTT. The V and J genes are TRBV11-2 and TRBJ1-1; no clear D gene. Trimming took 6 bases from V and 1 from J, leaving 9 bases between them. The CDR3 has 13 amino acids. The germline V gene has CDR1 SGHAT and CDR2 FQNNGV.

A few counts support this clonotype. The V call is TRBV20-1, the J call TRBJ2-7, with 7 bases aligning to TRBD2. Germline V lookup: CDR1 DFQATT, CDR2 SNEGSKA (reference sequence). The V segment lost 3 bases and the J segment 5 bases; nucleotides outside the gene matches: 10. CDR3 length: 14 residues. CDR3 DNA sequence: TGCAGTGCTAGCGGCGGGACTATAGGGGACGAGCAGTACTTC. Translation gives CSASGGTIGDEQYF.

This clonotype has just a few counts. This rearrangement joins TRBV27 to TRBJ1-1; 8 bases align to TRBD1. This CDR3 region has 17 residues. V lost 4 bases to trimming and J lost 0 bases; unmatched junction nucleotides: 10. Germline V CDR1 and CDR2: MNHEY, SMNVEV (reference sequence). CDR3 amino acids: CASSSPGGQGMNTEAFF. The CDR3, as DNA: TGTGCCAGCAGTTCCCCCGGAGGACAGGGTATGAACACTGAAGCTTTCTTT.